Listed below are T cell receptor beta chains from one sample, sequenced in a study of OX40 agonist ivuxolimab in advanced cancers. Sequencing used immunoSEQ multiplex PCR; TCRdb keeps in-frame clones, though not all of them. The sample lists tens of thousands of clones, roughly 83% seen once, with 0.7% in the top ten. The sequencing here drew on CD4+ or CD8+ T cells sorted from blood, taken in a trial of the OX40 agonist ivuxolimab. The receptors shown here come from an adult with an advanced solid tumor such as melanoma, head and neck, liver or kidney cancer. CDR3s include the opening cysteine and the closing phenylalanine or tryptophan. Each record gives: J gene, V gene, clone size, D gene, CDR3 DNA, CDR3 protein. The D gene is left open where the match is weak. Clone size is stated in some rows and not others, as once, few, many or a class when expanded.

>TRBJ1-2|TRBV19|-|-
TGTGCCAGTAGGACAGGTTTAAACTATGGCTACACCTTC
CASRTGLNYGYTF
>TRBJ2-7|TRBV2|once|-
TGTGCCAGCATTTCAGGGAGCAGCTACGAGCAGTACTTC
CASISGSSYEQYF
>TRBJ2-7|TRBV23-1|once|TRBD1
TGCGCCAGCAGTCATAAGACAGGGGAAATCTCCTACGAGCAGTACTTC
CASSHKTGEISYEQYF
>TRBJ2-7|TRBV6-6|-|-
TGTGCCAGCAGCGTAGGGGCCTACGAGCAGTACTTC
CASSVGAYEQYF
>TRBJ1-2|TRBV5-1|few|TRBD1
TGCGCCAGCAGCACGGGACAGGAGGCTGGGGGCTACACCTTC
CASSTGQEAGGYTF
>TRBJ2-3|TRBV6-5|-|-
TGTGCCAGCAGTCCTGGGGACAGCACAGATACGCAGTATTTT
CASSPGDSTDTQYF
>TRBJ2-7|TRBV2|-|-
TGTGCCAGCAGTGATCAATCGAGTGGGGGCTACGAGCAGTACTTC
CASSDQSSGGYEQYF
>TRBJ2-5|TRBV20-1|-|-
TGCAGTGGTCAGCGACAAGAGACCCAGTACTTC
CSGQRQETQYF
>TRBJ2-5|TRBV6-1|-|TRBD1
TGTGCCAGCAGCGGAGACAGGGGGCGGGGGGAGACCCAGTACTTC
CASSGDRGRGETQYF
>TRBJ1-1|TRBV4-1|-|-
TGCGCCAGCAGCCAAATGGGGGCAGGGCGTAGGAACACTGAAGCTTTCTTT
CASSQMGAGRRNTEAFF
>TRBJ1-1|TRBV18|-|-
TGTGCCAGCTTTATGACACGGAGTAAGACTGAAGCTTTCTTT
CASFMTRSKTEAFF
>TRBJ2-1|TRBV7-2|-|TRBD2
TGTGCCAGCAGCAACGGACTAGCGGTCTACAATGAGCAGTTCTTC
CASSNGLAVYNEQFF
>TRBJ2-7|TRBV5-5|-|-
TGTGCCAGCAGCCCTCGAAGGTACGAGCAGTACTTC
CASSPRRYEQYF
>TRBJ2-6|TRBV19|-|-
TGTGCCAGTACCCCTGGGTCGGGGCTTGGGGCCAACGTCCTGACTTTC
CASTPGSGLGANVLTF
>TRBJ2-3|TRBV10-1|-|TRBD2
TGCGCCAGCAGTGACGGGGGGGGCGATACGCAGTATTTT
CASSDGGGDTQYF
>TRBJ1-1|TRBV18|-|-
TGTGCCAGCTCACCATGGCCCCAGGACGGCACTGAAGCTTTCTTT
CASSPWPQDGTEAFF
>TRBJ2-7|TRBV5-1|-|-
TGCGCCAGCAGGCTGGGGGACAACCCGTGGGAGCAGTACTTC
CASRLGDNPWEQYF
>TRBJ1-6|TRBV30|-|-
TGTGCCTGGAGGGTAGGGAGCGACGGTTCACCCCTCCACTTT
CAWRVGSDGSPLHF
>TRBJ2-3|TRBV5-1|-|TRBD2
TGCGCCAGCACCCTGGGGGAGGGCCGGGATACGCAGTATTTT
CASTLGEGRDTQYF
>TRBJ1-1|TRBV9|once|-
TGTGCCAGCAGCGCCCTACTCTCAACGAACACTGAAGCTTTCTTT
CASSALLSTNTEAFF
>TRBJ2-2|TRBV9|-|TRBD1
TGTGCCAGCAGCGACCGGACAGGGGGTCCGAACACCGGGGAGCTGTTTTTT
CASSDRTGGPNTGELFF
>TRBJ2-1|TRBV5-6|-|TRBD2
TGTGCCAGCAGCTTGGATCCCGGGGGGGCCTACAATGAGCAGTTCTTC
CASSLDPGGAYNEQFF